This T cell receptor beta chain emerged from a study of cytomegalovirus exposure and HLA in healthy donors. Study-wide results and caveats: There was a cluster of highly shared sequence variants that was likely a sequencing artifact. Rates of TCR association differed by HLA locus in a later analysis, with DRB1 highest and HLA-C lowest.

60 Vbeta and 13 Jbeta primers were used in PCR. Using immunoSEQ multiplex PCR, the repertoire was profiled, and TCRdb retains in-frame clones only, with some absent. The repertoire holds around 97,000 clones, with 65% to 85% as singletons. V dropped 7 bases and J dropped 7; count of bases not matched to a gene: 8. This CDR3 contains 13 residues. The germline V gene has CDR1 SNHLY and CDR2 FYNNEI. Regarding this clone: Its antigen is not known.

Sequencing was done on a sample of PBMCs. This TCR derives from a man in his forties or fifties in good health and CMV-seropositive. This chain connects TRBV2 to TRBJ2-5; 8 bases are shared with TRBD2. CDR3 protein: CASTIGGARTQYF. The CDR3 DNA reads as TGTGCCAGCACTATCGGGGGGGCCAGGACCCAGTACTTC.